These 22 T cell receptor beta chains came from one sample sequenced in a study of T cell responses to AZD1222 COVID-19 vaccine. This table comes from immunoSEQ multiplex PCR, and its TCRdb copy is limited to in-frame clones, with some not included. The sample has tens of thousands of clones, around 92% seen once. Sequences were derived from peripheral blood, sampled on day 0 of MenACWY control vaccination. The origin of the receptors is an adult in good health.

The rearrangement uses TRBV28 and TRBJ2-5; D gene uncertain. Germline V gene lookup returns CDR1 MDHEN and CDR2 SYDVKM. The CDR3 consists of 14 residues. V gave up 5 bases and J gave up 2 bases, with 12 bases separating them. The CDR3 loop is CASSPPDGQETQYF. DNA of the CDR3: TGTGCCAGCAGTCCCCCCGACGGTCAAGAGACCCAGTACTTC.

The genes are TRBV3-1 (or the pseudogene TRBV3-2) and TRBJ2-1; 7 bases line up with TRBD1. The J segment lost 2 bases and the V segment lost 3 bases, leaving 4 bases of the junction unmatched. The germline gives CDR1 LGHDT, CDR2 YNNKEL (reference sequence). The CDR3 loop spans 15 amino acids. The CDR3 protein is CASSQTGPPYNEQFF. Written as DNA, the CDR3 is TGTGCCAGCAGCCAGACAGGGCCCCCCTACAATGAGCAGTTCTTC.

V is TRBV4-3 and J is TRBJ2-2; 9 positions agree with TRBD1. The V gene's germline CDR1 is LGHNA and CDR2 YSLEER. The CDR3 contains 13 residues. V gave up 8 bases and J gave up 6 bases; unmatched junction bases: 4. The CDR3 DNA is TGCGCCAGCCGTCGGACAGGGGCCGGGGAGCTGTTTTTT. Protein sequence: CASRRTGAGELFF.

The chain couples TRBV2 to TRBJ1-4; tentatively, D is TRBD1 (6 bases). V shed 9 bases and J shed 5 bases, with 13 bases lying between them. The CDR3 totals 13 residues. Germline V gives CDR1 SNHLY, CDR2 FYNNEI. CDR3 DNA sequence: TGTGCCAGTTTGGACAGCCCAAATGAAAAACTGTTTTTT. This codes for CASLDSPNEKLFF.

This chain links TRBV29-1 with TRBJ1-3; 8 positions match TRBD1. Germline trimming cut 6 bases from V and 3 bases from J; bases unmatched to any gene: 4. The CDR3 spans 13 residues. CDR1 and CDR2 from the germline V gene are SQVTM and ANQGSEA. The CDR3 protein is CSVGTGFGNTIYF. In DNA form, the CDR3 reads TGCAGCGTCGGGACAGGTTTTGGAAACACCATATATTTT.

This sequence joins TRBV7-2 and TRBJ2-3; D gene ambiguous. Germline V gene data show CDR1 as SGHTA and CDR2 as FQGNSA. V lost 5 bases and J lost 13, with 19 bases in between. CDR3 length: 13 residues. Here the CDR3 DNA reads TGTGCCAGCAGCCCCCTTGAAAAAACCCGGAAGTATTTT. Its translation: CASSPLEKTRKYF.

This clone was observed once. The chain is built from TRBV4-1 and TRBJ1-1, with D unresolved. The CDR3 covers 17 residues. Per the germline V gene, CDR1 is MGHRA and CDR2 is YSYEKL. V was cut by 1 base and J by 4 bases, with 19 bases left in between. CDR3 DNA: TGCGCCAGCAGCCAAGTTAAATCGAGGTCGGCAGTCACTGAAGCTTTCTTT. Residues: CASSQVKSRSAVTEAFF.

This clone was counted between two and nine times. The chain is built from TRBV9 and TRBJ2-1, with no clear D. The V gene's germline CDR1 is SGDLS and CDR2 YYNGEE. V dropped 0 bases and J dropped 7 bases, with 8 bases sitting between them. This CDR3 is 13 amino acids long. CDR3 in amino acids: CASSVETGNEQFF. The DNA of the CDR3 is TGTGCCAGCAGCGTAGAAACTGGTAATGAGCAGTTCTTC. Combining the CDR3 with reference TRBV9 and TRBJ2-1 gives the whole variable domain DSGVTQTPKHLITATGQRVTLRCSPRSGDLSVYWYQQSLDQGLQFLIQYYNGEERAKGNILERFSAQQFPDLHSELNLSSLELGDSALYFCASSVETGNEQFFGPGTRLTVL.

The table lists this clone with a count of one. The chain recombines TRBV12-5 with TRBJ1-1; no clear D. The V gene lost 6 bases and the J gene lost 0 bases, with 8 bases spanning the gap. This CDR3 spans 13 amino acids. Per germline, CDR1 LGHNT and CDR2 FRNRAP. The CDR3 reads CASGRGLNTEAFF. CDR3 coding DNA: TGTGCTAGTGGCCGTGGACTGAACACTGAAGCTTTCTTT.

This chain joins TRBV5-1 and TRBJ1-2; D ambiguous. Trimming shortened V by 8 bases and J by 1 base, and 15 bases separated the two germline ends. This CDR3 region has 14 residues. The germline V gene has CDR1 SGHRS and CDR2 YFSETQ. For the CDR3, the DNA is TGCGCCAGTTCGACTGGCCCGGTTAACTATGGCTACACCTTC. As protein: CASSTGPVNYGYTF.

This clone was observed once. The chain couples TRBV6-5 to TRBJ2-3; the match to TRBD1 covers 10 bases. This CDR3 spans 15 amino acids. Germline CDR1 MNHEY, CDR2 SVGAGI. V trimming: 2 bases; J trimming: 2 bases; junction bases outside the gene matches: 1. In nucleotides, the CDR3 is TGTGCCAGCAGTTACGGGACAGGGGACACAGATACGCAGTATTTT. Protein product: CASSYGTGDTDTQYF.

V gene TRBV7-9 combines with J gene TRBJ1-1; a possible D gene is TRBD1 (6 bases). Per germline, CDR1 SEHNR and CDR2 FQNEAQ (reference sequence). The V end was cut by 4 bases, the J end by 3 bases, with 9 bases between. This CDR3 region has 13 residues. The CDR3 protein is CASSYREDTEAFF. Here the CDR3 DNA reads TGTGCCAGCAGCTACAGGGAGGACACTGAAGCTTTCTTT. Using reference TRBV7-9 and TRBJ1-1 for the parts outside the CDR3, the full variable domain is DTGVSQNPRHKITKRGQNVTFRCDPISEHNRLYWYRQTLGQGPEFLTYFQNEAQLEKSRLLSDRFSAERPKGSFSTLEIQRTEQGDSAMYLCASSYREDTEAFFGQGTRLTVV.

This clone was seen only a few times. The chain carries TRBV24-1 and TRBJ1-5, with 9 bases aligning to TRBD1. Germline assignment: CDR1 KGHDR and CDR2 SFDVKD. Trimming took 2 bases from V and 4 from J; bases not matched to a gene: 5. The CDR3 spans 16 residues. The CDR3 DNA reads as TGTGCCACCAGTGATTGGAGGGACAGGGCAAATCAGCCCCAGCATTTT. The encoded protein is CATSDWRDRANQPQHF.

The V call is TRBV7-9, the J call TRBJ1-1; TRBD1 aligns across 9 bases. The CDR3 is 16 amino acids. Germline assignment: CDR1 SEHNR and CDR2 FQNEAQ (reference sequence). The trim removed 5 bases at V and 0 bases at J, leaving 7 bases unmatched. The CDR3 DNA is TGTGCCAGCAGCCCTGGGACAGGGCTCATGAACACTGAAGCTTTCTTT. Translating gives CASSPGTGLMNTEAFF.

The V gene is TRBV28, the J gene TRBJ2-2; 7 nucleotides match TRBD1. The CDR3 runs 14 residues. Germline V CDR1 and CDR2: MDHEN, SYDVKM. Germline trimming cut 10 bases from V and 5 bases from J; bases unmatched to any gene: 10. CDR3 in DNA: TGTGCCACCTTGGGGACAGTATGGACCGGGGAGCTGTTTTTT. Translated, it gives CATLGTVWTGELFF.

The chain is built from TRBV15 and TRBJ2-5; D gene unclear. The CDR3 has 15 amino acids. Looked up from germline, CDR1 is LNHNV and CDR2 is YYDKDF (reference sequence). Trimming stripped 0 bases from V and 1 base from J, with 9 bases between. The CDR3 protein is CATSRDPQIQETQYF. Here the CDR3 DNA reads TGTGCCACCAGCAGAGATCCGCAGATCCAAGAGACCCAGTACTTC.

This clone was seen repeatedly, ten times or more. The J gene is TRBJ1-2, the V gene TRBV4-2; no firm D call. From germline, CDR1 is LGHNA and CDR2 YNFKEQ. The CDR3 runs to 12 residues. V lost 4 bases and J lost 5, with 8 bases in between. CDR3 nucleotide sequence: TGTGCCAGCAGCCGCACCGGGTATGGCTACACCTTC. Its translation: CASSRTGYGYTF.

The chain couples TRBV20-1 to TRBJ2-7; a weak D match, TRBD1 (5 bases). V was cut by 5 bases and J by 5 bases, with 10 bases left in between. The germline gives CDR1 DFQATT, CDR2 SNEGSKA (reference sequence). This CDR3 contains 11 residues. The CDR3 coding sequence is TGCAGTGCTGCAGGGTCCCACGAGCAGTACTTC. Its protein product is CSAAGSHEQYF.

The V and J genes are TRBV18 and TRBJ1-2; perhaps TRBD1 as D (6 bases). CDR3 length: 14 residues. Trimming cost V 4 bases and J 2 bases, with 11 bases left between them. Germline V gene lookup returns CDR1 KGHSH and CDR2 LQKENI. The CDR3 region is CASSREGGNYGYTF. CDR3 nucleotides: TGTGCCAGCTCACGTGAGGGGGGAAACTATGGCTACACCTTC.

The chain has TRBV19 and TRBJ1-1; TRBD1 agrees at 7 bases. V lost 6 bases, J lost 12 bases, and 19 bases stayed unmatched. The CDR3 is made up of 15 amino acids. Germline V gene data show CDR1 as LNHDA and CDR2 as SQIVND (reference sequence). CDR3 in amino acids: CASRPGTVVLGKTFF. The CDR3 DNA follows: TGTGCCAGTAGGCCCGGGACAGTGGTTCTCGGCAAAACTTTCTTT.

The chain recombines TRBV7-9 with TRBJ2-1; TRBD1 matches 11 bases. The CDR3 has 15 residues. Germline V CDR1 and CDR2: SEHNR, FQNEAQ (reference sequence). V shed 11 bases, J shed 6 bases, and the junction held 12 bases outside the gene matches. Here the CDR3 DNA reads TGTGCCGGCGAGAACCGGGACAGGGGGGTCAATGAGCAGTTCTTC. Residues: CAGENRDRGVNEQFF. Variable domain in full (rest from reference TRBV7-9 and TRBJ2-1): DTGVSQNPRHKITKRGQNVTFRCDPISEHNRLYWYRQTLGQGPEFLTYFQNEAQLEKSRLLSDRFSAERPKGSFSTLEIQRTEQGDSAMYLCAGENRDRGVNEQFFGPGTRLTVL.

This clone came up a few times. V is TRBV28 and J is TRBJ2-3; D is undetermined. CDR3 length: 17 residues. CDR1 MDHEN and CDR2 SYDVKM come from the germline V gene. Trimming stripped 6 bases from V and 3 bases from J, with 22 bases between. In DNA form, the CDR3 reads TGTGCCAGCAGCACCGCGGTGGCAATGCGAGGTACAGATACGCAGTATTTT. This gives the protein CASSTAVAMRGTDTQYF.